This record covers a single TCR beta chain. The antigen is undetermined. This sample stems from a study of CD8 T cells in ankylosing spondylitis. Libraries of TCR beta came from quantitative 5'-RACE with molecular barcodes. Each CDR3 protein gets one entry after TCRdb re-called the 5' RACE reads with MiXCR. The sample holds 250,000 to 300,000 distinct CDR3 sequences, around 20% seen once. Points from the study as a whole: There was reportedly significant enrichment of clones that were disease-linked in matched ankylosing spondylitis synovial fluid. Past research had described some motif variants in reactive arthritis synovial fluid and blood. Characteristic of ankylosing spondylitis blood, it appeared, was a TCR beta motif comprising 7 to 9 highly homologous variants.

V gave up 1 base and J gave up 5 bases, with 11 bases separating them. This CDR3 has 15 amino acids. The TCR originated in a male donor with ankylosing spondylitis or in good health (not recorded which). This chain links TRBV12-3 or TRBV12-4 with TRBJ1-4; tentatively, D is TRBD1 (5 bases). What was sequenced was blood, either unsorted or a sorted T cell fraction (not recorded which). The CDR3 coding sequence is TGTGCCAGCAGTTTAGAGGGGCTTACAAATGAAAAACTGTTTTTT. Translation: CASSLEGLTNEKLFF.